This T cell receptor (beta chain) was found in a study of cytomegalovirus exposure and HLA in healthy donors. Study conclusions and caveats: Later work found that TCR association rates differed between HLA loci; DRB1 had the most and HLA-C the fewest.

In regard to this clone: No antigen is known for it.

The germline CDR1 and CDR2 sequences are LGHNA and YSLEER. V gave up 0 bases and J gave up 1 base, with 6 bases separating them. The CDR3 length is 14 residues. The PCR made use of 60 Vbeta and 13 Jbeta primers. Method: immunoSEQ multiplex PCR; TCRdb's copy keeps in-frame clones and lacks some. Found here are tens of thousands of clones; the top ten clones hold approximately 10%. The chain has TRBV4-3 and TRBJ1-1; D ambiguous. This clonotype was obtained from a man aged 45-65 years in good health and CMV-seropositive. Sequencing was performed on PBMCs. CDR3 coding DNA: TGCGCCAGCAGCCAAGAAAGAGGGAACACTGAAGCTTTCTTT. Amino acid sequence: CASSQERGNTEAFF.